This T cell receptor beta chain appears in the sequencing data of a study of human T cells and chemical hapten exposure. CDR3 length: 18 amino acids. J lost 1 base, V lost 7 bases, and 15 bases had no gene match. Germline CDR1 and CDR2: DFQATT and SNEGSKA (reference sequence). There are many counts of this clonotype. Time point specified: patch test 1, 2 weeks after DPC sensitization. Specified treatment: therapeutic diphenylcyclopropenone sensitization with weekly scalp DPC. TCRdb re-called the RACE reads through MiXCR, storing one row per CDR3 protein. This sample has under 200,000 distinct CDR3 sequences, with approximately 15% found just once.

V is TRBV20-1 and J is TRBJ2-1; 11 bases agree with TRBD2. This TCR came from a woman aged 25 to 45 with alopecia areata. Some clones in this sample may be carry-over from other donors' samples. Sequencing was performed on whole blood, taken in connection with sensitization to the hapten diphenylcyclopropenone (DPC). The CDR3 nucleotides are TGCAGTGGACGGACTAGCGGGTCCCGGCTTTCTTCCTACAATGAGCAGTTCTTC. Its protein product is CSGRTSGSRLSSYNEQFF.